These T cell receptor beta chains were read from a single sample in a study of CD8 T cells in ankylosing spondylitis. TCRdb analysed the 5' RACE reads with MiXCR anew, one entry per CDR3 protein. This sample yields approximately 520,000 distinct CDR3 sequences, of which less than 6% are seen a single time; roughly 3.5% belongs to the top ten. The specimen sequenced was blood, either unsorted or a sorted T cell fraction (not recorded which). These receptors were taken from a male donor with ankylosing spondylitis. Both conserved end residues are part of each CDR3.

V gene: TRBV4-1
CDR3 protein: CASSQLRAVLGEQYF

V gene: TRBV29-1
CDR3 protein: CSVGDSTGDPDQPQHF

V gene: TRBV6-1
CDR3 protein: CASRRQSSYNSPLHF

V gene: TRBV6-2/TRBV6-3
CDR3 protein: CASSMGDEQYF

V gene: TRBV7-2
CDR3 protein: CASSAGQGAQSPLHF

V gene: TRBV6-5
CDR3 protein: CASSYSPSGRTDTQYF

V gene: TRBV28
CDR3 protein: CASSLPRAIEQYF

V gene: TRBV20-1
CDR3 protein: CSVRRGGELFF

V gene: TRBV4-3
CDR3 protein: CASSQEFPGTGVVGELFF

V gene: TRBV4-1
CDR3 protein: CASSQDRGRGRVEKLFF

V gene: TRBV9
CDR3 protein: CASSPPGGAAYNEQFF

V gene: TRBV10-2
CDR3 protein: CASYSRSGLNTEAFF

V gene: TRBV10-3
CDR3 protein: CAISDLNQETQYF

V gene: TRBV6-6
CDR3 protein: CASTANSNQPQHF

V gene: TRBV6-5
CDR3 protein: CASSYRGGGAGNEQFF

V gene: TRBV7-2
CDR3 protein: CASSSSLVNEQYF

V gene: TRBV10-3
CDR3 protein: CAIKGLAGVQETQYF

V gene: TRBV15
CDR3 protein: CATSKTPLSGELFF

V gene: TRBV20-1
CDR3 protein: CSSRDSNQETQYF

V gene: TRBV6-2/TRBV6-3
CDR3 protein: CASSSVLKLPLSSYEQYF

V gene: TRBV4-1
CDR3 protein: CASSQAGQGRWSPLHF

V gene: TRBV19
CDR3 protein: CASRTGAVRTEAFF

V gene: TRBV4-1
CDR3 protein: CASSQGWGNYGYTF

V gene: TRBV20-1
CDR3 protein: CSARVAGGLSYNEQFF